This TCR beta chain was obtained from a study of CD8+ T cells in alopecia areata. Study conclusions and caveats: Lesional scalp, especially alopecia totalis/universalis, showed higher clonality than normal scalp.

The treatment is: oral pan-JAK inhibitor, 5-10 mg twice daily. In alopecia areata patients, both lesional scalp punch biopsies and peripheral blood were collected. This CDR3 region has 17 residues. Trimming stripped 3 bases from V and 0 bases from J, with 16 bases between. CDR1 is LNHDA and CDR2 is SQIVND in the germline V gene (reference sequence). Regarding this clone: Its specificity is unknown.

Isolated RNA was reverse transcribed into cDNA used as the sequencing template. Produced via immunoSEQ multiplex PCR; TCRdb's table is partial and in-frame only. This table has around 200,000 clones, approximately 55% appearing once. V usage is TRBV19 and J usage is TRBJ2-3; D is unclear. The clonotype originates from a human donor with alopecia areata. The sequencing used CD8+ T cells sorted from blood, collected at week 24, from a patient treated with tofacitinib. The CDR3 is CASSMEQASPSTDTQYF. The CDR3 nucleotides read TGTGCCAGTAGTATGGAGCAGGCTTCCCCGAGCACAGATACGCAGTATTTT.